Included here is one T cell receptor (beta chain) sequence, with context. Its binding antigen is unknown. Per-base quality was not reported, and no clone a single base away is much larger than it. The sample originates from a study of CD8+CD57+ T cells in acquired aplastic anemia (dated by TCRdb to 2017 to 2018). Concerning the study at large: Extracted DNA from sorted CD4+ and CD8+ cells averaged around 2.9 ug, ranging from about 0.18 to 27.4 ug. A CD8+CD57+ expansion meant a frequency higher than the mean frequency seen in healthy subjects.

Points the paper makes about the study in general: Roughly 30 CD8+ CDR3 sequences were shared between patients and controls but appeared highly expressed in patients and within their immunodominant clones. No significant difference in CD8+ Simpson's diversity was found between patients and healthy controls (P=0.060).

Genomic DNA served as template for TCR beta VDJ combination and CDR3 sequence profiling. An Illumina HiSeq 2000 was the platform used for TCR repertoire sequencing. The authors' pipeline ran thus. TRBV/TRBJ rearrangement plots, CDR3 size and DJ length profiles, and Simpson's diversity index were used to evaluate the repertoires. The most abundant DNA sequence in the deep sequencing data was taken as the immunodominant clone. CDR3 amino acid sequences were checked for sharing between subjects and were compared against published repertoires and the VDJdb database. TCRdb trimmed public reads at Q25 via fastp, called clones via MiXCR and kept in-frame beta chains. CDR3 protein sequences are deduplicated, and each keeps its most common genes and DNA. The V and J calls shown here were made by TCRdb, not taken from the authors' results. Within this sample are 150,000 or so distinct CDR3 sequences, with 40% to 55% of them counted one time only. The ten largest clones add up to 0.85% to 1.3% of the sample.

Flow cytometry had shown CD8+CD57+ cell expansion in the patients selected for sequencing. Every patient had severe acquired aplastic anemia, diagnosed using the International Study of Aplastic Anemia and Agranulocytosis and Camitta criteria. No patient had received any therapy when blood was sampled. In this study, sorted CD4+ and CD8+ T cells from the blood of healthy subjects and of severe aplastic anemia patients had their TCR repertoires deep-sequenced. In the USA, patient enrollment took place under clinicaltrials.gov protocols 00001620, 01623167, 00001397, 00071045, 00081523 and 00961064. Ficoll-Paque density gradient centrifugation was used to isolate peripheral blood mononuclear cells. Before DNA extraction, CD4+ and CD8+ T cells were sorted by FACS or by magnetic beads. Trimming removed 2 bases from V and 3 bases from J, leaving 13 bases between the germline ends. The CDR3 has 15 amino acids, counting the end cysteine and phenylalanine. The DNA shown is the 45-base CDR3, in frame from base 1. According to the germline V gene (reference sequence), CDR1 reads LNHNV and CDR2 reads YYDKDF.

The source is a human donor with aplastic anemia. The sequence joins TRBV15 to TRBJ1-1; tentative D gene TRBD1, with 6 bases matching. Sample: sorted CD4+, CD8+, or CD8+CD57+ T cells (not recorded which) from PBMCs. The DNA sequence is TGTGCCACCAGCAGATTAGGGGGGCGAGACACTGAAGCTTTCTTT. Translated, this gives CATSRLGGRDTEAFF.